This TCR beta chain was retrieved from a study of radiotherapy plus CTLA-4 blockade in lung cancer. Study as a whole: Objective responses emerged in 15% to 20% of patients, and about 30% attained disease control. Study results and limitations: Expansion of tumor-derived TCR clones was observed in blood after radiotherapy plus ipilimumab.

Concerning this clone itself: Antigen: not known.

Assay used: immunoSEQ multiplex PCR; TCRdb lists only in-frame clones, some missing. This sample yields some 64,000 clones, of which approximately 75% are seen a single time; approximately 4.5% belongs to the top ten. The sequence derives from a human donor with non-small cell lung cancer who had a complete response to radiotherapy plus ipilimumab. The sample was peripheral blood, taken from a patient treated with radiotherapy plus ipilimumab.

The CDR3 spells CASSPSLRPRGGTEAFF. The CDR3 DNA is TGTGCCAGCAGCCCCTCACTACGGCCCAGGGGAGGTACTGAAGCTTTCTTT. The J gene is TRBJ1-1, the V gene TRBV9; D may be TRBD1 (6 bases). The CDR3 runs 17 residues. CDR1 and CDR2 from the germline V gene are SGDLS and YYNGEE. V was pared by 4 bases and J by 5 bases, with 24 bases between. The variable domain in full, with the rest retrieved from reference TRBV9 and TRBJ1-1, is DSGVTQTPKHLITATGQRVTLRCSPRSGDLSVYWYQQSLDQGLQFLIQYYNGEERAKGNILERFSAQQFPDLHSELNLSSLELGDSALYFCASSPSLRPRGGTEAFFGQGTRLTVV.